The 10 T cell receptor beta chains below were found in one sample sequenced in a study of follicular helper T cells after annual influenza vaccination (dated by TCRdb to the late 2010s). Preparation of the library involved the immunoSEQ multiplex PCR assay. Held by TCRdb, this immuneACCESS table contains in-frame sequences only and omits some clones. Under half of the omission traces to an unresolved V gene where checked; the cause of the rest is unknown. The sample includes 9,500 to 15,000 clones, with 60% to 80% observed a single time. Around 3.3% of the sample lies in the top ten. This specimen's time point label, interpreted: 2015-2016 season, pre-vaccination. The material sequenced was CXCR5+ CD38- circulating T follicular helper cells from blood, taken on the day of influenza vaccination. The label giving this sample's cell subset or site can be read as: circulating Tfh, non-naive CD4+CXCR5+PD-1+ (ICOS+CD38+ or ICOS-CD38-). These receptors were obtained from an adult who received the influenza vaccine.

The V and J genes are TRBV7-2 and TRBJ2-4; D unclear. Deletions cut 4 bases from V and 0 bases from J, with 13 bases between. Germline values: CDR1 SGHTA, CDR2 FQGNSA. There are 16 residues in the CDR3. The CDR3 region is CASSSQAPLAKNIQYF. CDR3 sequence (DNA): TGTGCCAGCAGCTCCCAGGCCCCGCTAGCCAAAAACATTCAGTACTTC.

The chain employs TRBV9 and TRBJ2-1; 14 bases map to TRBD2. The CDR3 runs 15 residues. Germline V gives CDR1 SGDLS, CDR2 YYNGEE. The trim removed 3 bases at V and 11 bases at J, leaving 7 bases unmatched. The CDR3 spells CASSAEGTSGGQQFF. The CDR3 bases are TGTGCCAGCAGCGCGGAGGGGACTAGCGGGGGTCAGCAGTTCTTC.

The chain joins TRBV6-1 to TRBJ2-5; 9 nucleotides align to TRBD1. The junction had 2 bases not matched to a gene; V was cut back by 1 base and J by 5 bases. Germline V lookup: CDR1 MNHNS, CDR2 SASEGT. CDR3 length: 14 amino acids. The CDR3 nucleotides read TGTGCCAGCAGTGAAGTGACAGGGGGGGAGACCCAGTACTTC. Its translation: CASSEVTGGETQYF.

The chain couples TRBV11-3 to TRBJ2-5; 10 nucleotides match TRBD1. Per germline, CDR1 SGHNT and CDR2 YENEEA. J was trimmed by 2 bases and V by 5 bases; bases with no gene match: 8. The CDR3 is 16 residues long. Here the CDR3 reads CASSRRTGGLQETQYF. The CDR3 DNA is TGTGCCAGCAGCCGCCGGACAGGGGGGTTACAAGAGACCCAGTACTTC. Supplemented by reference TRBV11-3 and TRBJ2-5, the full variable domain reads EAGVVQSPRYKIIEKKQPVAFWCNPISGHNTLYWYLQNLGQGPELLIRYENEEAVDDSQLPKDRFSAERLKGVDSTLKIQPAELGDSAVYLCASSRRTGGLQETQYFGPGTRLLVL.

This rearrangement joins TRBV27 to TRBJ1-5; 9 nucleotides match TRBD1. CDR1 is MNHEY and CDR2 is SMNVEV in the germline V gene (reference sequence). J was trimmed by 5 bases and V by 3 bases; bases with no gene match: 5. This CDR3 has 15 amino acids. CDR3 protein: CASSFSGTGYQPQHF. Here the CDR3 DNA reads TGTGCCAGCAGTTTTTCTGGGACAGGGTATCAGCCCCAGCATTTT.

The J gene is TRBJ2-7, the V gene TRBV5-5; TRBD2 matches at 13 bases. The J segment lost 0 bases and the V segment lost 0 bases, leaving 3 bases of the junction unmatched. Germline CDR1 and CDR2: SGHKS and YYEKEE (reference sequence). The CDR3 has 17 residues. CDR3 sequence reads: CASSLATSGGLSYEQYF. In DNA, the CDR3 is TGTGCCAGCAGCTTGGCGACTAGCGGGGGGCTCTCCTACGAGCAGTACTTC.

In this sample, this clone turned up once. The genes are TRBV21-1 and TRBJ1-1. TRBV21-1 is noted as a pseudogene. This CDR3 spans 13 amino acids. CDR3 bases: TGTGCCAGCAGCGCAGGGACCAACACTGAAGCTTTCTTT. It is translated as CASSAGTNTEAFF.

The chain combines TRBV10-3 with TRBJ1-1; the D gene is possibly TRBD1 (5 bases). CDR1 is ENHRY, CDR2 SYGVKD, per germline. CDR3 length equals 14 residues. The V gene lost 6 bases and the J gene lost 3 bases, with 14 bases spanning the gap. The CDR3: CAIRPDREYTEAFF. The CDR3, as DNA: TGTGCCATCAGACCCGACAGAGAATACACTGAAGCTTTCTTT.

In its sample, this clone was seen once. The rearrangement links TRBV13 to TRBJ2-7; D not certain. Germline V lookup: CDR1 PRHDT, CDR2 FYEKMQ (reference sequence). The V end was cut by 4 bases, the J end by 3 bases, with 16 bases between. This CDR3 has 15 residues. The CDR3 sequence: CASSSSLRSFYEQYF. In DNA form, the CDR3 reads TGTGCCAGCAGCTCTTCCCTTCGATCCTTCTACGAGCAGTACTTC.

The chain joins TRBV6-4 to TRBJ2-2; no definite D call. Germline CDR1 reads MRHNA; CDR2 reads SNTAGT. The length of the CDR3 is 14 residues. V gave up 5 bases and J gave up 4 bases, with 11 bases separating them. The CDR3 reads CASSPESITGELFF. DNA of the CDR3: TGTGCCAGCAGTCCCGAGAGCATCACCGGGGAGCTGTTTTTT.